The following is a T cell receptor beta chain sequence with its context. Its antigen is still unknown. Base quality data are lacking; no much larger clone is found one base away. The record originates from a study of memory B cells and T cells in multiple sclerosis (dated by TCRdb to the late 2010s). The study in broad terms: In multiple sclerosis patients, the study set the TCR beta repertoires of autoproliferating peripheral T cells against those of T cells infiltrating brain lesions. TCR sequencing involved a couple of multiple sclerosis patients from whom brain lesions at autopsy or brain-infiltrating cells from biopsy were available. Beyond this particular receptor, the publication reports: Clone-set sizes varied between compartments, which affected the numbers of shared clonotypes and made normalization necessary.

From the germline V gene (reference sequence), CDR1 is LNHDA and CDR2 is SQIVND. The CDR3 goes from the cysteine to the phenylalanine over 15 residues. The CDR3 DNA has 45 bases and is translated from base 1. V trim: 6 bases; J trim: 5 bases; unmatched bases: 7. After stimulus-free culture of CFSE-labeled PBMCs, the autoproliferating (CFSEdim) and non-proliferating (CFSEhi) T cell fractions were sequenced separately. Altogether, about 5.5x10^7 CFSE-labeled PBMCs were kept in culture for roughly 7 days with no stimulus, after which the replicate wells were combined. PBMCs were labeled with roughly 0.5 uM CFSE and were cultured without exogenous stimuli in serum-free AIM-V medium. PBMCs were isolated by Ficoll density gradient centrifugation and cryopreserved before use. Live 7-AAD-negative cells were sorted on a FACSAria III, washed with PBS, and frozen at -80 degrees C as dry pellets. TCRbeta CDR3 regions were amplified from extracted genomic DNA using the immunoSEQ Platform. Multiplex PCR, high-throughput sequencing and a vendor bioinformatics pipeline were brought together in the immunoSEQ assay. As for how the authors treated the data: Non-productive sequences and CDR3s shorter than 4 amino acids were excluded, and clonotype frequencies were recalculated for each sample. In immunoSEQ Analyzer 2.0, a clonotype counted as shared when the CDR3 amino acid, V gene and J gene sequences were identical. Repertoire overlap was normalized by dividing shared clonotype counts by the product of both clone-set sizes, with the result scaled by 1000 into arbitrary units. TCRdb re-hosts the immuneACCESS table, in-frame sequences only. Its copies lack some clones; in the studies checked, an unresolved V gene accounts for under half of them, and the cause for the rest is not known. The V and J calls and clone size were taken over from that table, and D and trimming were inferred from the DNA. The table for this sample lists 46,000 or so clones; almost 85% of them were counted only once. Approximately 1.2% of the sample lies in the top ten.

Material: PBMCs from blood kept in culture. The chain was built from TRBV19 and TRBJ2-1; 10 of the junction bases match TRBD2. The source is a human donor with multiple sclerosis. The CDR3: CASSPSSGGNNEQFF. The DNA reads TGTGCCAGTAGCCCCTCTAGCGGGGGAAACAATGAGCAGTTCTTC.